These 9 T cell receptor beta chains were sequenced from one sample in a study of Graves' ophthalmopathy and Graves' hyperthyroidism. TCR beta CDR3 regions were amplified from RNA transcripts. The library came from an HTBI-primed first-round RT-PCR and a second-round multiplex PCR. TCRdb independently ran MiXCR on the multiplex PCR reads; one entry per CDR3 protein. The repertoire has some 380,000 distinct CDR3 sequences, approximately 15% of them found once; the top ten carry about 7%. The sequencing input was peripheral blood. Every receptor here comes from a woman aged 18-30 years with stable Graves' hyperthyroidism.

This clonotype occurred many times. The rearrangement links TRBV20-1 to TRBJ1-1; D uncertain. V dropped 1 base and J dropped 2 bases, with 11 bases sitting between them. This CDR3 has 14 residues. From germline, CDR1 is DFQATT and CDR2 SNEGSKA (reference sequence). The CDR3 spells CSARARLLNTEAFF. As DNA, the CDR3 is TGCAGTGCTAGAGCCCGACTTTTAAACACTGAAGCTTTCTTT.

This clonotype has at least ten counts. The V and J genes are TRBV7-2 and TRBJ2-7, with a weak D call TRBD2 (7 bases). Per germline, CDR1 SGHTA and CDR2 FQGNSA. The CDR3 extends over 14 amino acids. V dropped 6 bases and J dropped 4 bases, with 16 bases sitting between them. DNA for the CDR3: TGTGCCAGCAGTTATGGGGGGGCTTCTTACGAGCAGTACTTC. Protein sequence: CASSYGGASYEQYF.

This clonotype was recorded many times. The chain has TRBV20-1 and TRBJ2-2; D is undetermined. The V and J ends lost 0 bases and 1 base respectively, with 21 bases between them. The CDR3 runs to 19 residues. Looked up from germline, CDR1 is DFQATT and CDR2 is SNEGSKA (reference sequence). The CDR3 nucleotides read TGCAGTGCTAGAGAGAACTTCAAATTCGAGGCTCAGAACACCGGGGAGCTGTTTTTT. Encoded protein: CSARENFKFEAQNTGELFF.

The table lists this clonotype with many counts. The J gene is TRBJ2-7, the V gene TRBV6-5, with 15 nucleotides matching TRBD2. The junction had 2 bases not matched to a gene; V was cut back by 5 bases and J by 0 bases. CDR3 size: 16 residues. Germline V gene data show CDR1 as MNHEY and CDR2 as SVGAGI. The DNA for the CDR3 is TGTGCCAGCAGTCGGACTAGCGGGGGGGACTCCTACGAGCAGTACTTC. Its translation is CASSRTSGGDSYEQYF.

This clonotype was counted at least ten times. This chain links TRBV11-2 with TRBJ1-1; 7 bases are a match to TRBD1. Per the germline V gene, CDR1 is SGHAT and CDR2 is FQNNGV. This CDR3 is built from 16 residues. The junction had 11 bases not matched to a gene; V was cut back by 0 bases and J by 7 bases. CDR3 amino acids: CASSLDRGTVGGEAFF. CDR3 coding DNA: TGTGCCAGCAGCTTAGATAGAGGGACAGTGGGAGGTGAAGCTTTCTTT.

This clonotype was seen repeatedly, ten times or more. The chain has TRBV12-5 and TRBJ1-5, with a possible D match to TRBD1 (5 bases). Deletions cut 2 bases from V and 1 base from J, with 6 bases between. Germline values: CDR1 LGHNT, CDR2 FRNRAP. This CDR3 is built from 14 residues. The CDR3 spells CASGLSGSNQPQHF. The CDR3 region has the DNA TGTGCTAGTGGTTTGTCAGGGAGCAATCAGCCCCAGCATTTT.

This clonotype has a count of ten or more. CDR3 sequence: CASSSPFGSSYEQYF. Here the CDR3 DNA reads TGTGCCAGCAGCTCCCCATTCGGTTCCTCCTACGAGCAGTACTTC. This chain connects TRBV7-9 to TRBJ2-7, with D unresolved. Germline loops: CDR1 SEHNR, CDR2 FQNEAQ (reference sequence). The V gene lost 4 bases and the J gene lost 0 bases, with 13 bases spanning the gap. The CDR3 spans 15 residues.

The sample holds many counts of this clonotype. A much larger clone lies one base from this, so it may be a read error. This chain connects TRBV12-3 or TRBV12-4 to TRBJ1-6; no firm D call. There are 13 residues in the CDR3. CDR3 protein: CASSPPSSSHLHF. The CDR3 DNA sequence: TGTGCCAGCAGCCCACCCTCGAGCTCACACCTCCACTTT.

This clonotype has ten or more counts. Here the CDR3 DNA reads TGTGCCCGACAGGTAATCGGCACTGAAGCTTTCTTT. It codes for CARQVIGTEAFF. The chain employs TRBV6-2 or TRBV6-3 and TRBJ1-1; D perhaps matches TRBD1 (6 bases). Germline CDR1 is MNHEY and CDR2 is SVGEGT. The CDR3 covers 12 residues. With 11 bases removed from V and 4 bases from J, the gap between germline ends came to 14 bases.